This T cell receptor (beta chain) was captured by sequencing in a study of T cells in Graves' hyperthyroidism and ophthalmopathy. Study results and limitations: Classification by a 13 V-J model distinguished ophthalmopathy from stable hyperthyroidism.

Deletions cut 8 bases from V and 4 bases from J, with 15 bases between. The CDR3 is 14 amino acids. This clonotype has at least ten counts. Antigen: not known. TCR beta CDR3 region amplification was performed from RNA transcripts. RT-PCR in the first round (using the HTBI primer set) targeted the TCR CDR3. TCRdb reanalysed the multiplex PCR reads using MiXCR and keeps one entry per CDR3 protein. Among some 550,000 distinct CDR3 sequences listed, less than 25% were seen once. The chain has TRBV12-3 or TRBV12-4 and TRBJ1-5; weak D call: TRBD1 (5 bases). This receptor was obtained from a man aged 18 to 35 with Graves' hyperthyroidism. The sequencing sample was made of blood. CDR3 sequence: CASARTTANQPQHF. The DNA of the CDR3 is TGTGCCAGCGCCAGGACGACAGCGAATCAGCCCCAGCATTTT.